The rows below give T cell receptor beta chains drawn from one sample of a study of blood T cell repertoires in COVID-19. Sequencing was performed with immunoSEQ multiplex PCR; in TCRdb, only in-frame clones are kept and a portion is missing. The table records hundreds of thousands of clones, 89% of them present only once. The sample taken for sequencing was peripheral blood. All receptors derive from a man aged 55 to 70 who had recovered from COVID-19. The CDR3 runs from the conserved cysteine through the conserved F or W. D genes are given only for firm matches. Rows give clone size only sometimes, using once, few, many, or a class for an expanded clone.

v_call	clone_size	j_call	d_call	cdr3_length	cdr3_nt	cdr3_aa
TRBV5-4	-	TRBJ2-4	TRBD2	15	TGTGCCAGCAGCTTGACGAGCGGGAGGACGGACATTCAGTACTTC	CASSLTSGRTDIQYF
TRBV30	-	TRBJ2-1	TRBD2	15	TGTGCCTGGAGTGTAAGACTAGCGACCTACAATGAGCAGTTCTTC	CAWSVRLATYNEQFF
TRBV24-1	-	TRBJ1-2	-	13	TGTGCCACCAGTGTTTCAGGGGCCTATGGCTACACCTTC	CATSVSGAYGYTF
TRBV28	-	TRBJ2-7	TRBD1	14	TGTGCCAGCAGTTCGCGACAGGGGGCCAACGAGCAGTACTTC	CASSSRQGANEQYF
TRBV27	-	TRBJ1-1	-	16	TGTGCCAGCAGTCCCTTGTTTCAGGCACCTCAGATAGAGGCTTTCTTT	CASSPLFQAPQIEAFF
TRBV18	-	TRBJ1-3	-	15	TGTGCCAGCTTGCGGGACGGAACCTCTGGAAACACCATATATTTT	CASLRDGTSGNTIYF
TRBV14	-	TRBJ1-2	-	12	TGTGCCAGCAGCTCTTCTTTGTATGGCTACACCTTC	CASSSSLYGYTF
TRBV7-2	-	TRBJ2-1	TRBD1	17	TGTGCCAGCAGCTTAAGGGACAGTTTACTCTCCTACAATGAGCAGTTCTTC	CASSLRDSLLSYNEQFF
TRBV2	-	TRBJ2-1	-	13	TGTGCCAGCACCCGGACACTCTACAATGAGCAGTTCTTC	CASTRTLYNEQFF
TRBV3-1/TRBV3-2	-	TRBJ2-7	-	16	TGTGCCAGCAGCCCTTCCCGCGGGCATAAATCCTACGAGCAGTACTTC	CASSPSRGHKSYEQYF
TRBV6-5	-	TRBJ1-4	-	13	TGTGCCAGCAGTCGTAAGGGAGGGGAAAAACTGTTTTTT	CASSRKGGEKLFF
TRBV5-6	once	TRBJ2-7	-	12	TGTGCCAGCAGCTTGTCGGGCTACGAGCAGTACTTC	CASSLSGYEQYF
TRBV4-2	-	TRBJ1-6	TRBD1	16	TGTGCCAGCAGCCAAGATGAACAGGGGCGAGGTTCACCCCTCCACTTT	CASSQDEQGRGSPLHF
TRBV15	-	TRBJ2-7	TRBD2	14	TGTGCCACCAGCAAGGGACTAGCGGGGCACGAGCAGTACTTC	CATSKGLAGHEQYF
TRBV27	-	TRBJ2-7	TRBD1	15	TGTGCCAGCAGTCCCCGACAGGGGTATATCTACGAGCAGTACTTC	CASSPRQGYIYEQYF
TRBV14	-	TRBJ1-2	TRBD1	14	TGTGCCAGCAGCCGGACAGGCCCCAACTATGGCTACACCTTC	CASSRTGPNYGYTF
TRBV28	-	TRBJ1-2	-	14	TGTGCCAGTCAGCGGCCCTCGCTGGGCTATGGCTACACCTTC	CASQRPSLGYGYTF
TRBV18	-	TRBJ1-1	-	14	TGTGCCAGCTCACCCTATACGATGAACACTGAAGCTTTCTTT	CASSPYTMNTEAFF
TRBV3-1/TRBV3-2	-	TRBJ2-1	-	13	TGTGCCAGCAGCCCCCTGGGGCGCAATGAGCAGTTCTTC	CASSPLGRNEQFF
TRBV5-1	-	TRBJ1-3	-	14	TGCGCCAGCAGCTTGGGACAGGACAGAAACACCATATATTTT	CASSLGQDRNTIYF
TRBV9	-	TRBJ2-2	TRBD1	17	TGTGCCAGCAGCGTAGCGTCAAGGGGGCTGAACACCGGGGAGCTGTTTTTT	CASSVASRGLNTGELFF
TRBV19	-	TRBJ2-2	-	14	TGTGCCACCCTTAGCGGAGAGAACACCGGGGAGCTGTTTTTT	CATLSGENTGELFF
TRBV6-6	-	TRBJ1-1	-	14	TGTGCCAGCAGTTACGAGAGCACGAACACTGAAGCTTTCTTT	CASSYESTNTEAFF
TRBV2	once	TRBJ2-4	TRBD1	16	TGTGCCAGCAGGCAACAGGGGGAAGGAACCAAAAACATTCAGTACTTC	CASRQQGEGTKNIQYF
TRBV19	once	TRBJ2-2	TRBD1	16	TGTGCCAGTACCGACGACCGGACAGGGGGCACCGGGGAGCTGTTTTTT	CASTDDRTGGTGELFF
TRBV29-1	-	TRBJ1-2	-	11	TGCAGCGTCTTCCCCGGGGGGAGAGACCTCTTC	CSVFPGGRDLF
TRBV6-5	once	TRBJ2-7	-	12	TGTGCCAGCAGGTCTCAGGCTTACGAGCAGTACTTC	CASRSQAYEQYF
TRBV18	-	TRBJ2-7	TRBD1	15	TGTGCCAGCTCACCCCGGCGCAGGGGGCAAGACGAGCAGTACTTC	CASSPRRRGQDEQYF
TRBV30	-	TRBJ2-7	-	15	TGTGCCTGGAGTAAGGACAGAATCCCCCCCTACGAGCAGTACTTC	CAWSKDRIPPYEQYF
TRBV10-1	once	TRBJ2-5	TRBD2	16	TGCGCCAGCAGTGTCCCGACTAGCGGGGGGCAAGAGACCCAGTACTTC	CASSVPTSGGQETQYF
TRBV6-4	-	TRBJ2-5	TRBD1	15	TGTGCCAGCGACGGGGACAGGGGGCGTGTAGAGACCCAGTACTTC	CASDGDRGRVETQYF
TRBV5-1	-	TRBJ2-2	-	15	TGCGCCAGCAGCCCAATGGCCGGGATGGCCGGGGAGCTGTTTTTT	CASSPMAGMAGELFF
TRBV7-3	few	TRBJ2-2	-	15	TGTGCCAGCAGCTTACCCCAGGCTGGCACCGGGGAGCTGTTTTTT	CASSLPQAGTGELFF
TRBV10-2	-	TRBJ1-1	-	13	TGCGCCAGCTCCGGACAGAGTAACACTGAAGCTTTCTTT	CASSGQSNTEAFF
TRBV2	many	TRBJ1-3	-	13	TGTGCCAGCGACAGGAGTCCCGGAAACACCATATATTTT	CASDRSPGNTIYF
TRBV7-8	-	TRBJ2-7	-	15	TGTGCCAGCAGCCCAACGGAGGCCAGGTCTGGTCGGCAGTACTTC	CASSPTEARSGRQYF
TRBV5-1	-	TRBJ2-7	-	15	TGCGCCAGCAGCTTGAGGGACGGGCGGGACTACGAGCAGTACTTC	CASSLRDGRDYEQYF
TRBV5-4	-	TRBJ2-5	TRBD1	16	TGTGCCAGCAGCTTGGCGCTGACAGGGGGCCAAGAGACCCAGTACTTC	CASSLALTGGQETQYF
TRBV14	few	TRBJ2-1	-	14	TGTGCCAGCAGCCACCCTAGTTTTACTAATGAGCAGTTCTTC	CASSHPSFTNEQFF
TRBV30	-	TRBJ2-3	-	14	TGTGCGAAAAGTTCGGGGGAGCCCACAGATACGCAGTATTTT	CAKSSGEPTDTQYF
TRBV7-2	-	TRBJ2-3	-	13	TGTGCCAGCAGCTCCCCCCTGTCCGATACGCAGTATTTT	CASSSPLSDTQYF
TRBV19	-	TRBJ1-5	-	13	TGTGCCAGTAGTACGGGTGGCAATCAGCCCCAGCATTTT	CASSTGGNQPQHF
TRBV21-1	-	TRBJ2-7	-	14	TGTGCCAGATTAGCGGGGGGGCCCACTTACGAGCAGTACTTC	CARLAGGPTYEQYF
TRBV24-1	-	TRBJ2-1	-	13	TGTGCCACCAGTGAAGGGGGGGCCAATGAGCAGTTCTTC	CATSEGGANEQFF
TRBV5-1	-	TRBJ2-7	TRBD2	15	TGCGCCAGCAGCTTGCCTAGCGGAGGTACCTACGAGCAGTACTTC	CASSLPSGGTYEQYF
TRBV30	-	TRBJ1-5	-	13	TGTGCCTGGAGTGTTGGGGCCCGGCAGCCCCAGCATTTT	CAWSVGARQPQHF
TRBV18	-	TRBJ2-2	TRBD1	17	TGTGCCAGCTCACCCTGGACAGGGGGCGATACCACCGGGGAGCTGTTTTTT	CASSPWTGGDTTGELFF
TRBV6-5	once	TRBJ2-5	TRBD2	16	TGTGCCAGCAGTTACTCGACTAGCGGGGGGGAAGAGACCCAGTACTTC	CASSYSTSGGEETQYF
TRBV10-3	-	TRBJ1-5	TRBD1	14	TGTGCCATCAGTGGGGACAGGAACCTTCAGCCCCAGCATTTT	CAISGDRNLQPQHF
TRBV27	-	TRBJ1-5	-	13	TGTGCCAGCAGTTTAAACAAAAATCAGCCCCAGCATTTT	CASSLNKNQPQHF
TRBV27	-	TRBJ1-5	-	13	TGTGCCAGCAGTTTGTTCAGGAACCAGCCCCAGCATTTT	CASSLFRNQPQHF
TRBV10-3	-	TRBJ2-5	-	14	TGTGCCATCAGTGAGCGGGAACCGAGAGGCGGCCAGTACTTC	CAISEREPRGGQYF
TRBV4-1	-	TRBJ2-7	TRBD2	15	TGCGCCAGCAGCCAAGAGACTAGCACGAACTACGAGCAGTACTTC	CASSQETSTNYEQYF
TRBV9	-	TRBJ2-2	-	12	TGTGCCAGCAGCGGCGGACAGGGGGAGCTGTTTTTT	CASSGGQGELFF
TRBV7-6	-	TRBJ2-6	-	16	TGTGCCAGCAGTCTTAGACGGAGCTCTGGGGCCAACGTCCTGACTTTC	CASSLRRSSGANVLTF
TRBV28	-	TRBJ2-1	TRBD2	15	TGTGCCAGCAGTTCGGGTAGCGGGAGATTTTATGAGCAGTTCTTC	CASSSGSGRFYEQFF